The 8 T cell receptor beta chains in this list originate from one sample, sequenced in a study of response to subunit inactivated influenza vaccine. TCRdb redid the calling of the RT-PCR reads with MiXCR, one entry per CDR3 protein. Of over 750,000 distinct CDR3 sequences in the sample, 21% were seen once. The sequencing here drew on PBMCs from blood, taken 5 days after vaccination. Receptor source: a man aged 50 to 60 who received an inactivated influenza vaccine.

There are a few counts of this clonotype. The chain uses TRBV20-1 and TRBJ2-5; D unresolved. CDR1 DFQATT and CDR2 SNEGSKA come from the germline V gene (reference sequence). With 1 base removed from V and 0 bases from J, the gap between germline ends came to 9 bases. The CDR3 totals 14 residues. This CDR3 reads CSARVLLYQETQYF. DNA of the CDR3: TGCAGTGCTAGAGTTCTATTGTACCAAGAGACCCAGTACTTC.

This clonotype appeared a few times. One end of the junction is discordant with germline, which a read error may explain. The V gene is TRBV20-1, the J gene TRBJ2-1; perhaps D is TRBD1 or TRBD2 (5 bases each). Germline V gives CDR1 DFQATT, CDR2 SNEGSKA (reference sequence). CDR3 size: 14 residues. CDR3 protein: CSARGAVNPNEQFF. Here the CDR3 DNA reads TGCAGTGCCAGAGGGGCGGTCAACCCCAATGAGCAGTTCTTC.

This clonotype was recorded a few times. The J gene is TRBJ2-5, the V gene TRBV27, with D perhaps TRBD1 (6 bases). Germline V gives CDR1 MNHEY, CDR2 SMNVEV (reference sequence). The CDR3 extends over 14 amino acids. V was clipped by 5 bases and J by 4 bases, with 14 bases between them. This CDR3 is CASSPVTGGETQYF. The CDR3 DNA is TGTGCCAGCAGTCCGGTGACAGGAGGAGAGACCCAGTACTTC.

This clonotype was seen more than once but under ten times. V is TRBV21-1 and J is TRBJ2-7. TRBV21-1 is a recognized pseudogene. This CDR3 is built from 16 residues. CDR3 region: CASSPFRRYSGYEQYF. The CDR3 region has the DNA TGTGCCAGCAGCCCTTTTCGGAGATATTCGGGTTACGAGCAGTACTTC.

This clonotype has only a few counts. The rearrangement links TRBV6-2 or TRBV6-3 to TRBJ2-1; perhaps D is TRBD1 or TRBD2 (5 bases each). Germline assignment: CDR1 MNHEY and CDR2 SVGEGT. The length of the CDR3 is 14 residues. With 5 bases removed from V and 6 bases from J, the gap between germline ends came to 14 bases. The CDR3 coding sequence is TGTGCCAGCAGTCGCCCGGGACGGGGCAATGAGCAGTTCTTC. The encoded protein is CASSRPGRGNEQFF.

The J gene is TRBJ1-1, the V gene TRBV20-1; the match to TRBD1 covers 8 bases. The CDR3 has 14 residues. Germline V gene data show CDR1 as DFQATT and CDR2 as SNEGSKA (reference sequence). The V segment lost 3 bases and the J segment 3 bases; nucleotides outside the gene matches: 6. CDR3 region: CSASKQGVDTEAFF. As DNA, the CDR3 is TGCAGTGCTAGTAAACAGGGGGTTGACACTGAAGCTTTCTTT.

CDR3 bases: TGTGCCAGCAGCCCAGGGCGGCGCTGCGAGCAGTACTTC. It codes for CASSPGRRCEQYF. This chain connects TRBV5-5 to TRBJ2-7; D perhaps matches TRBD1 (5 bases). This CDR3 region has 13 residues. With 4 bases removed from V and 6 bases from J, the gap between germline ends came to 14 bases. The germline V gene has CDR1 SGHKS and CDR2 YYEKEE (reference sequence).

This clonotype turned up a few times. This chain links TRBV6-5 with TRBJ1-4, with no clear D. The V end lost 4 bases, the J end lost 3 bases, and 9 bases lay between the germline ends. The germline V gene has CDR1 MNHEY and CDR2 SVGAGI. The CDR3 runs 14 residues. The CDR3 loop reads CASSSGWANEKLFF. CDR3 bases: TGTGCCAGCAGTTCGGGGTGGGCTAATGAAAAACTGTTTTTT.